This T cell receptor (beta chain) was sequenced for a study of CD8 T cells in ankylosing spondylitis. Study-wide findings and caveats: Prior work had noted some motif variants in reactive arthritis blood and synovial fluid. The authors reported significant enrichment of disease-linked clones in matched ankylosing spondylitis synovial fluid.

The CDR3 runs 14 residues. Germline loops: CDR1 SGHRS, CDR2 YFSETQ. V lost 3 bases and J lost 2; bases outside the gene matches: 4. As the method for making TCR beta libraries, quantitative 5'-RACE with molecular barcodes was used. TCRdb used MiXCR to reprocess the 5' RACE reads, holding one entry per CDR3 protein. Of fewer than 250,000 distinct CDR3 sequences in the sample, roughly a tenth were seen once. About this clonotype: What it recognizes is unknown.

Sequenced input: blood, either unsorted or a sorted T cell fraction (not recorded which). This sequence joins TRBV5-1 and TRBJ2-7; TRBD1 matches 8 bases. The sequence was collected from a male donor with ankylosing spondylitis or in good health (not recorded which). In nucleotides, the CDR3 is TGCGCCAGCAGCTATGAACAGGGGGCCTACGAGCAGTACTTC. It is translated as CASSYEQGAYEQYF.